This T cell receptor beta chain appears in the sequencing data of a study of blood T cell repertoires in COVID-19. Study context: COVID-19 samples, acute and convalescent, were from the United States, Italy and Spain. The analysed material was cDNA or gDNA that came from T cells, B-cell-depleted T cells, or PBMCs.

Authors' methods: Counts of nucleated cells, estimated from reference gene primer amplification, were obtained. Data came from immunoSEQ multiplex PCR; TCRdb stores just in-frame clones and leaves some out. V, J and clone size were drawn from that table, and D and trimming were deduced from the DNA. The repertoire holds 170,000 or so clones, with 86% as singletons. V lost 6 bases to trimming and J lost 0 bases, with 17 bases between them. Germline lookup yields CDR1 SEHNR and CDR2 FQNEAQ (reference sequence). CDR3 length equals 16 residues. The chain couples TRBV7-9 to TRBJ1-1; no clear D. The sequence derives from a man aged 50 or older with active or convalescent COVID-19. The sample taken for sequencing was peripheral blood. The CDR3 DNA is TGTGCCAGCAGATCTACCGGCGGGTCCATGAACACTGAAGCTTTCTTT. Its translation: CASRSTGGSMNTEAFF.